One sample yielded the 24 T cell receptor beta chains listed below, sequenced in a study of control samples from healthy donors and cancer patients. Method: immunoSEQ multiplex PCR; TCRdb's copy keeps in-frame clones and lacks some. The repertoire has fewer than 200,000 clones, about 90% of them found once; the top ten carry 12%. Sequenced material: blood. Receptor source: a man in his thirties or forties in good health.

The chain joins TRBV5-1 to TRBJ1-1, with TRBD1 as a possible D gene (5 bases). Deletions cut 4 bases from V and 8 bases from J, with 21 bases between. CDR1 SGHRS and CDR2 YFSETQ come from the germline V gene. CDR3 length equals 15 residues. The CDR3 loop is CASSGGEFKGWEAFF. In DNA form, the CDR3 reads TGCGCCAGCAGCGGAGGGGAATTCAAAGGGTGGGAAGCTTTCTTT.

This chain joins TRBV29-1 and TRBJ2-7; 10 nucleotides align to TRBD2. The CDR3 loop spans 14 amino acids. The germline V gene has CDR1 SQVTM and CDR2 ANQGSEA. V was clipped by 4 bases and J by 3 bases; unmatched bases: 6. The CDR3 DNA follows: TGCAGCGTTGCCGATACTAGCGGGGTCTACGAGCAGTACTTC. Its protein product is CSVADTSGVYEQYF.

The chain has TRBV4-1 and TRBJ2-7; D is unresolved. The germline V gene encodes CDR1 MGHRA and CDR2 YSYEKL. With 0 bases removed from V and 0 bases from J, the gap between germline ends came to 15 bases. The CDR3 sequence is 17 residues long. CDR3 amino acids: CASSQDPPPYDSYEQYF. CDR3 nucleotide sequence: TGCGCCAGCAGCCAAGACCCCCCACCCTACGACTCCTACGAGCAGTACTTC.

The rearrangement joins TRBV5-4 to TRBJ2-3; 11 nucleotides align to TRBD1. CDR1 and CDR2 (germline): SGHNT, YYREEE (reference sequence). Germline trimming cut 3 bases from V and 1 base from J; bases unmatched to any gene: 1. The length of the CDR3 is 15 residues. CDR3: CASSSGQGGTDTQYF. The DNA of the CDR3 is TGTGCCAGCAGCTCGGGACAGGGGGGCACAGATACGCAGTATTTT.

In DNA, the CDR3 is TGTGCCAGCAGCTCCTCCCCTAGTGGGTACGAGCAGTACTTC. It translates to CASSSSPSGYEQYF. The chain carries TRBV7-3 and TRBJ2-7; D is uncertain. Germline V gene data show CDR1 as SGHTA and CDR2 as FQGTGA. V lost 4 bases and J 4 bases, leaving 14 bases between the germline ends. The CDR3 has 14 amino acids.

The V call is TRBV27, the J call TRBJ2-2; D uncertain. CDR1 MNHEY and CDR2 SMNVEV come from the germline V gene (reference sequence). The V gene lost 4 bases and the J gene lost 6 bases, with 12 bases spanning the gap. The CDR3 spans 14 residues. As DNA, the CDR3 is TGTGCCAGCAGTTCCCCAGACCGACCCGGGGAGCTGTTTTTT. Encoded protein: CASSSPDRPGELFF.

This rearrangement joins TRBV2 to TRBJ2-5, with a tentative D call TRBD1 (6 bases). Germline V CDR1 and CDR2: SNHLY, FYNNEI. Trimming shortened V by 5 bases and J by 4 bases, and 11 bases separated the two germline ends. The CDR3 runs to 13 residues. The CDR3 protein is CASSRTDGETQYF. For the CDR3, the DNA is TGTGCCAGCAGTCGGACAGACGGAGAGACCCAGTACTTC.

This clone came up once. V is TRBV4-2 and J is TRBJ2-5; the D is unclear. Germline assignment: CDR1 LGHNA and CDR2 YNFKEQ. CDR3 length equals 14 residues. The germline V and J ends were trimmed by 0 bases and 5 bases, with 10 bases remaining between them. CDR3 region: CASSQDWGEETQYF. Here the CDR3 DNA reads TGTGCCAGCAGCCAAGATTGGGGTGAGGAGACCCAGTACTTC.

The rearrangement links TRBV27 to TRBJ2-7; possible D gene TRBD1, 7 bases. The germline CDR1 and CDR2 sequences are MNHEY and SMNVEV (reference sequence). This CDR3 is 12 amino acids long. V lost 3 bases and J lost 7, with 10 bases in between. The CDR3 bases are TGTGCCAGCAGTTTTCAGGGGGGTGAGCAGTACTTC. Its protein product is CASSFQGGEQYF.

This chain joins TRBV27 and TRBJ2-7; 11 bases match TRBD2. This CDR3 region has 14 residues. With V trimmed by 6 bases and J by 3 bases, 4 bases remained unmatched. Germline V lookup: CDR1 MNHEY, CDR2 SMNVEV (reference sequence). The DNA of the CDR3 is TGTGCCAGCAGCCTTCTAGCGGGGGGCTACGAGCAGTACTTC. Translated: CASSLLAGGYEQYF.

The chain carries TRBV7-9 and TRBJ2-7; D perhaps matches TRBD2 (7 bases). Between the trimmed V and J ends, which lost 4 bases and 4 bases, there was a span of 14 bases. The germline V gene encodes CDR1 SEHNR and CDR2 FQNEAQ (reference sequence). The CDR3 has 14 amino acids. CDR3 in DNA: TGTGCCAGCAGCTCTGCGGGGGCTTTATACGAGCAGTACTTC. This codes for CASSSAGALYEQYF.

This chain links TRBV19 with TRBJ1-5; D unresolved. CDR1 and CDR2 (germline): LNHDA, SQIVND (reference sequence). With 7 bases removed from V and 1 base from J, the gap between germline ends came to 14 bases. The CDR3 sequence is 15 residues long. DNA for the CDR3: TGTGCCAGTACCCCCCACGGGGAAAGCAATCAGCCCCAGCATTTT. Protein: CASTPHGESNQPQHF.

V and J are TRBV5-6 and TRBJ1-2; D not certain. V was clipped by 2 bases and J by 3 bases, with 5 bases between them. The CDR3 runs 12 residues. Germline CDR1 and CDR2: SGHDT and YYEEEE. CDR3 residues: CASSLTDYGYTF. The CDR3 region has the DNA TGTGCCAGCAGCTTAACGGACTATGGCTACACCTTC.

Here the CDR3 DNA reads TGTGCCAGCAGCCAGAGGGATAGCGGGAGTTACGAGCAGTACTTC. Encoded protein: CASSQRDSGSYEQYF. The chain has TRBV14 and TRBJ2-7, with 9 bases fitting TRBD2. The CDR3 runs 15 residues. The V and J ends lost 3 bases and 4 bases, in that order; junction bases with no gene match: 7. Germline CDR1 reads SGHDN; CDR2 reads FVKESK.

In nucleotides, the CDR3 is TGTGCCAGCAGCGACTTGGGGGGTTTTGGGCCAGATACGCAGTATTTT. Its translation: CASSDLGGFGPDTQYF. The chain is built from TRBV7-8 and TRBJ2-3; D perhaps matches TRBD2 (6 bases). V lost 5 bases and J lost 4, with 19 bases in between. Germline values: CDR1 SGHVS, CDR2 FQNEAQ. The CDR3 is 16 residues long.

This clone was seen only once. The V gene is TRBV10-3, the J gene TRBJ1-2; a possible D gene is TRBD1 (5 bases). The CDR3 sequence is 11 residues long. Germline V gene data show CDR1 as ENHRY and CDR2 as SYGVKD. The V gene lost 10 bases and the J gene lost 5 bases, with 11 bases spanning the gap. DNA of the CDR3: TGTGCCACCCAACAGGCGTATGGCTACACCTTC. Translation gives CATQQAYGYTF.

J is TRBJ1-1 and V is TRBV3-1 (or the pseudogene TRBV3-2); 7 bases match TRBD1. CDR3 length: 14 residues. Germline V gene lookup returns CDR1 LGHDT and CDR2 YNNKEL (reference sequence). With V trimmed by 4 bases and J by 2 bases, 4 bases remained unmatched. The CDR3 sequence: CASSLGTENTEAFF. The CDR3 region has the DNA TGTGCCAGCAGCCTCGGGACAGAAAACACTGAAGCTTTCTTT.

This clone was detected a few times. This chain uses TRBV5-5 with TRBJ2-3; no clear D gene. CDR3 length equals 14 residues. The germline V gene encodes CDR1 SGHKS and CDR2 YYEKEE (reference sequence). V lost 0 bases and J lost 1, with 6 bases in between. The CDR3 nucleotides read TGTGCCAGCAGCTTGGCGGTAGGCACAGATACGCAGTATTTT. This gives the protein CASSLAVGTDTQYF.

This clone has a single count. This chain connects TRBV19 to TRBJ2-7, with D perhaps matching TRBD2 (6 bases). The CDR3 contains 16 residues. Trimming cost V 5 bases and J 3 bases, with 20 bases left between them. Germline V gene data show CDR1 as LNHDA and CDR2 as SQIVND (reference sequence). In nucleotides, the CDR3 is TGTGCCAGTAGTCCCCAGGGACTCTTTTGGAGCTACGAGCAGTACTTC. Translated: CASSPQGLFWSYEQYF.

The chain is built from TRBV5-5 and TRBJ2-3; D gene unclear. The germline V gene has CDR1 SGHKS and CDR2 YYEKEE (reference sequence). The ends were cut back, 4 bases at V and 4 bases at J, with 10 bases in the middle. This CDR3 has 13 residues. CDR3 in amino acids: CASSGVGSDTQYF. The CDR3 DNA reads as TGTGCCAGCAGCGGGGTAGGGTCAGATACGCAGTATTTT.

This clone was recorded only once. The chain joins TRBV6-5 to TRBJ2-5; D unresolved. Per the germline V gene, CDR1 is MNHEY and CDR2 is SVGAGI. The CDR3 covers 15 residues. V was clipped by 6 bases and J by 5 bases, with 19 bases between them. In nucleotides, the CDR3 is TGTGCCAGCAGCCTAGGACCCCCTAGATGGGAGACCCAGTACTTC. Translated: CASSLGPPRWETQYF.

V usage is TRBV9 and J usage is TRBJ2-1; possible D gene TRBD2, 5 bases. The CDR3 covers 15 residues. Trimming took off 6 bases at V and 9 bases at J, with 22 bases between the two ends. Germline V lookup: CDR1 SGDLS, CDR2 YYNGEE. The chain's CDR3 is CASTRSGERVSEQFF. The CDR3, as DNA: TGTGCCAGCACTAGGTCCGGGGAGAGAGTCAGTGAGCAGTTCTTC.

This clone was seen once. This sequence joins TRBV10-1 and TRBJ1-2, with D possibly being TRBD1 (6 bases). Germline V gene lookup returns CDR1 WNHNN and CDR2 SYGVQD (reference sequence). The V and J ends lost 6 bases and 3 bases respectively, with 11 bases between them. CDR3 length equals 13 residues. The CDR3 DNA follows: TGCGCCAGCAGGGCGAGGGGGTACTATGGCTACACCTTC. Protein: CASRARGYYGYTF.

J is TRBJ2-7 and V is TRBV28; D unclear. The V and J ends lost 5 bases and 0 bases respectively, with 11 bases between them. This CDR3 contains 14 residues. Germline assignment: CDR1 MDHEN and CDR2 SYDVKM. The CDR3 DNA follows: TGTGCCAGCAGTGACGGGTCATACTCCTACGAGCAGTACTTC. Residues: CASSDGSYSYEQYF.